This TCR beta chain was identified during a study of blood T cell repertoires in COVID-19. Germline-derived CDR1 and CDR2 are SGHAT and FQDESV (reference sequence). Trimming took 5 bases from V and 0 from J, leaving 8 bases between them. The CDR3 runs to 15 residues. TCRdb's table, derived via immunoSEQ multiplex PCR, lists solely in-frame clones and lacks some. The sample consists of about 180,000 clones, about 81% of them appearing once. The sequence was collected from an elderly woman with COVID-19, enrolled during active disease. Material: peripheral blood. V usage is TRBV11-1 and J usage is TRBJ2-6, with D tentatively TRBD1 (5 bases). CDR3 region: CASSLDSSGANVLTF. The CDR3 DNA sequence: TGTGCCAGCAGCCTCGACAGCTCTGGGGCCAACGTCCTGACTTTC.